What follows are 21 T cell receptor beta chains derived from one specimen sequenced in a study of vaccination and CD4 T cells after COVID-19. These receptors have no known antigen. Treatment defined: approximately nine-day PBMC culture with coronavirus spike peptide pools or control peptides (ViraFEST assay). Sequencing of the DNA from cultured CD4+ T cells was carried out with the Oncomine TCR Beta short-read assay. TCRdb independently ran MiXCR on the PCR reads; one entry per CDR3 protein. The data hold 15,000 to 20,000 distinct CDR3 sequences, with approximately 78% observed a single time. The sequencing used CD4+ T cells from blood, cultured in vitro, collected after SARS-CoV-2 vaccination. The receptors here all came from a human donor who received a COVID-19 vaccine.

The gene calls are TRBV2 and TRBJ1-5; TRBD1 aligns across 10 bases. The CDR3 length is 15 residues. Germline-derived CDR1 and CDR2 are SNHLY and FYNNEI. V shed 6 bases and J 6 bases; nucleotides not matched to a gene: 8. CDR3 region: CASSAGTGVSQPQHF. For the CDR3, the DNA is TGTGCCAGCAGCGCCGGGACAGGGGTTTCTCAGCCCCAGCATTTT. Full variable domain (rest looked up from reference TRBV2 and TRBJ1-5): EPEVTQTPSHQVTQMGQEVILRCVPISNHLYFYWYRQILGQKVEFLVSFYNNEISEKSEIFDDQFSVERPDGSNFTLKIRSTKLEDSAMYFCASSAGTGVSQPQHFGDGTRLSIL.

This clonotype was picked up one time. CDR3: CASSLVQGGYTF. In nucleotides, the CDR3 is TGTGCCAGCAGCTTAGTGCAGGGCGGCTACACCTTC. The rearrangement links TRBV7-9 to TRBJ1-2, with a tentative D call TRBD1 (5 bases). Germline loops: CDR1 SEHNR, CDR2 FQNEAQ (reference sequence). The CDR3 has 12 residues. Trimming stripped 1 base from V and 8 bases from J, with 8 bases between.

J is TRBJ1-2 and V is TRBV6-2 or TRBV6-3; D is possibly TRBD1 (5 bases). V dropped 2 bases and J dropped 2 bases, with 9 bases sitting between them. This CDR3 has 14 amino acids. From germline, CDR1 is MNHEY and CDR2 SVGEGT. In DNA, the CDR3 is TGTGCCAGCAGTTACGCGGCAGGGAACTATGGCTACACCTTC. It encodes CASSYAAGNYGYTF.

The gene calls are TRBV12-3 or TRBV12-4 and TRBJ1-2, with D perhaps matching TRBD1 (6 bases). The CDR3 length is 13 residues. V was trimmed by 7 bases and J by 2 bases, leaving 11 bases between them. The DNA of the CDR3 is TGTGCCAGCACCCGGCAGGGGAACTATGGCTACACCTTC. Translation gives CASTRQGNYGYTF.

This clonotype was detected once. V is TRBV12-3 or TRBV12-4 and J is TRBJ2-3; no clear D. Between the trimmed V and J ends, which lost 3 bases and 4 bases, there was a span of 11 bases. The CDR3 has 14 residues. CDR3: CASSLLSRADTQYF. The DNA for the CDR3 is TGTGCCAGCAGTTTGCTTAGTAGGGCAGATACGCAGTATTTT.

This clonotype was detected a few times. The chain carries TRBV7-9 and TRBJ1-2; no firm D call. This CDR3 has 10 amino acids. The V end lost 5 bases, the J end lost 8 bases, and 6 bases lay between the germline ends. Germline CDR1 reads SEHNR; CDR2 reads FQNEAQ (reference sequence). The CDR3 region is CASSREGYTF. The CDR3 DNA reads TGTGCCAGCAGCCGGGAGGGCTACACCTTC.

The chain is built from TRBV19 and TRBJ2-5; the match to TRBD2 covers 10 bases. Trimming at V came to 1 base and at J to 2 bases, leaving 7 bases not matched to a gene. The CDR3 extends over 17 amino acids. The germline gives CDR1 LNHDA, CDR2 SQIVND (reference sequence). The DNA of the CDR3 is TGTGCCAGTAGTATAGGGAAGACTAGCGGGCTACAAGAGACCCAGTACTTC. It is translated as CASSIGKTSGLQETQYF.

The chain joins TRBV5-1 to TRBJ2-3; 9 bases map to TRBD2. With V trimmed by 4 bases and J by 0 bases, 12 bases remained unmatched. The CDR3 covers 18 residues. CDR1 SGHRS and CDR2 YFSETQ come from the germline V gene. CDR3 region: CASSPRGSGGASTDTQYF. The CDR3 DNA sequence: TGCGCCAGCAGCCCCCGGGGTAGCGGGGGCGCCAGCACAGATACGCAGTATTTT.

The CDR3 protein is CASRQAYGANVLTF. The CDR3 region has the DNA TGTGCCAGCAGACAGGCTTATGGGGCCAACGTCCTGACTTTC. This chain uses TRBV6-1 with TRBJ2-6, with a possible D match to TRBD1 (5 bases). V lost 6 bases to trimming and J lost 3 bases, with 9 bases between them. CDR1 MNHNS and CDR2 SASEGT come from the germline V gene. The CDR3 has 14 residues.

The genes are TRBV20-1 and TRBJ2-7; D remains unclear. CDR1 and CDR2 (germline): DFQATT, SNEGSKA (reference sequence). This CDR3 contains 15 residues. V was shortened by 7 bases and J by 3 bases, with 22 bases between the two germline ends. The CDR3 coding sequence is TGCAGTGTCTCCAAAAGTGGAGCACGAAACTACGAGCAGTACTTC. As protein: CSVSKSGARNYEQYF.

This chain uses TRBV11-1 with TRBJ2-5; TRBD1 agrees at 10 bases. This CDR3 region has 15 residues. Per the germline V gene, CDR1 is SGHAT and CDR2 is FQDESV (reference sequence). V gave up 4 bases and J gave up 3 bases; unmatched junction bases: 5. The CDR3: CASSSQTGGKETQYF. CDR3 nucleotides: TGTGCCAGCAGCTCCCAGACAGGGGGCAAAGAGACCCAGTACTTC.

The chain couples TRBV20-1 to TRBJ2-4; 9 bases align to TRBD2. V shed 3 bases, J shed 3 bases, and the junction held 12 bases outside the gene matches. The CDR3 contains 17 residues. The germline gives CDR1 DFQATT, CDR2 SNEGSKA (reference sequence). The CDR3 sequence: CSARRQRGARGKNIQYF. DNA of the CDR3: TGCAGTGCTAGGCGGCAGCGGGGGGCCAGGGGCAAAAACATTCAGTACTTC.

In this sample, this clonotype turned up a few times. V is TRBV20-1 and J is TRBJ1-5, with 8 bases fitting TRBD1. The CDR3 consists of 15 residues. V trimming: 0 bases; J trimming: 9 bases; junction bases outside the gene matches: 10. The V gene's germline CDR1 is DFQATT and CDR2 SNEGSKA (reference sequence). Here the CDR3 reads CSARDSGQGGGPQHF. The CDR3 DNA sequence: TGCAGTGCTAGAGATTCAGGACAGGGTGGTGGGCCCCAGCATTTT.

The chain is built from TRBV15 and TRBJ1-2; D is undetermined. Germline CDR1 LNHNV, CDR2 YYDKDF (reference sequence). The CDR3 loop spans 17 amino acids. The V and J ends lost 0 bases and 5 bases respectively, with 19 bases between them. For the CDR3, the DNA is TGTGCCACCAGCAGAGACACGACACAAGGTTTTAGGTATGGCTACACCTTC. Protein product: CATSRDTTQGFRYGYTF.

The chain uses TRBV20-1 and TRBJ1-5; D unresolved. The CDR3 consists of 15 residues. Per the germline V gene, CDR1 is DFQATT and CDR2 is SNEGSKA (reference sequence). The V gene lost 0 bases and the J gene lost 3 bases, with 12 bases spanning the gap. CDR3: CSARDSGVPNQPQHF. CDR3 bases: TGCAGTGCTAGAGACTCCGGGGTTCCCAATCAGCCCCAGCATTTT.

The V and J genes are TRBV7-3 and TRBJ2-1; a weak D match, TRBD1 (6 bases). In germline, CDR1 is SGHTA, CDR2 FQGTGA. The CDR3 extends over 15 amino acids. The germline V and J ends were trimmed by 4 bases and 0 bases, with 10 bases remaining between them. The CDR3 spells CASSSDRSSYNEQFF. CDR3 in DNA: TGTGCCAGCAGCTCCGACAGGAGCTCCTACAATGAGCAGTTCTTC.

The V call is TRBV24-1, the J call TRBJ1-2, with 9 bases that match TRBD1. Losses at the gene ends were 3 bases for V and 0 bases for J; bases not matched to a gene: 7. Germline CDR1 is KGHDR and CDR2 is SFDVKD. The CDR3 runs 17 residues. CDR3 in amino acids: CATSDRSRTGANYGYTF. The CDR3 DNA follows: TGTGCCACCAGTGATCGATCGAGGACAGGGGCTAACTATGGCTACACCTTC.

The V and J genes are TRBV7-9 and TRBJ2-1; no clear D. Germline V lookup: CDR1 SEHNR, CDR2 FQNEAQ (reference sequence). V lost 3 bases and J lost 0, with 12 bases in between. CDR3 size: 16 residues. The CDR3 nucleotides read TGTGCCAGCAGCTTCAAGGTTGGGGTCTCCTACAATGAGCAGTTCTTC. It encodes CASSFKVGVSYNEQFF.

This clonotype has a handful of counts. The chain links TRBV27 to TRBJ1-5; maybe TRBD1 (6 bases). In germline, CDR1 is MNHEY, CDR2 SMNVEV (reference sequence). There are 15 residues in the CDR3. The ends were cut back, 1 base at V and 4 bases at J, with 11 bases in the middle. CDR3 bases: TGTGCCAGCAGTTTATACAGGGCGGGAAATCAGCCCCAGCATTTT. Protein product: CASSLYRAGNQPQHF.

The chain is built from TRBV19 and TRBJ1-4, with no clear D. CDR1 LNHDA and CDR2 SQIVND come from the germline V gene (reference sequence). V was clipped by 8 bases and J by 7 bases, with 20 bases between them. The CDR3 is made up of 15 amino acids. The CDR3 spells CASSNRDASVEKLFF. CDR3 sequence (DNA): TGTGCCAGTTCTAACCGAGATGCCTCCGTTGAAAAACTGTTTTTT.

The rearrangement uses TRBV10-3 and TRBJ2-2, with D possibly TRBD1 on 5 matching bases. There are 13 residues in the CDR3. V lost 11 bases and J 4 bases, leaving 14 bases between the germline ends. CDR1 is ENHRY, CDR2 SYGVKD, per germline. Here the CDR3 reads CAHKGAPTGELFF. CDR3 in DNA: TGTGCCCACAAAGGGGCACCCACCGGGGAGCTGTTTTTT.